This entry describes one T cell receptor beta chain. The antigen remains undetermined. The data belong to a study of cytomegalovirus exposure and HLA in healthy donors. Study outcomes and limitations: Researchers counted around 170 TCR beta chains as cytomegalovirus-associated. Sequencing depth roughly uniform across donors was assumed in presence/absence analyses. Reportedly, TCR beta sequences accurately predicted HLA-A and HLA-B alleles in most subjects. Previous analysis showed most TCR beta V segments were productive about 90% or about 30% of the time.

Primers included in the PCR were 60 Vbeta and 13 Jbeta primers. The repertoire was sequenced with immunoSEQ multiplex PCR; TCRdb's copy has only in-frame clones and lacks some. Found here are approximately 140,000 clones, around 79% of them singletons; the top ten hold approximately 2.8%. Per germline, CDR1 SGHTA and CDR2 FQGNSA. This CDR3 contains 15 residues. V dropped 2 bases and J dropped 6; count of bases not matched to a gene: 7. Sequenced sample: PBMCs. This clonotype was obtained from a female donor in good health and CMV-seronegative. V gene TRBV7-2 combines with J gene TRBJ1-2; TRBD1 matches at 9 bases. The CDR3 sequence: CASSLSRTGENGYTF. The CDR3 DNA is TGTGCCAGCAGCTTAAGCCGGACAGGGGAAAATGGCTACACCTTC.